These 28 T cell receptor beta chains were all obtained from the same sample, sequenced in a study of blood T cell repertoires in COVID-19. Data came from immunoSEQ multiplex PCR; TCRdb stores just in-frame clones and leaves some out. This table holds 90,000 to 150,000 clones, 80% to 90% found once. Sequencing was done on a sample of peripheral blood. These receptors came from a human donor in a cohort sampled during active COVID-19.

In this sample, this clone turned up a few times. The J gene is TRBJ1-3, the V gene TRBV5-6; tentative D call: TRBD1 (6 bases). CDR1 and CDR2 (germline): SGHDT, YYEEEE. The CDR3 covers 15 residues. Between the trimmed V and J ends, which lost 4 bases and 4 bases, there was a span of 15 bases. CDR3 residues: CASSAVSRGGNTIYF. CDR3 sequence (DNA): TGTGCCAGCAGCGCCGTCTCCAGGGGAGGAAACACCATATATTTT.

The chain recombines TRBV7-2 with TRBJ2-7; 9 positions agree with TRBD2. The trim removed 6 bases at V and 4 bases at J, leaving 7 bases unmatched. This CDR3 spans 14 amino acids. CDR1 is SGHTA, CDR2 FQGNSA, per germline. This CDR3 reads CASRSGLAPYEQYF. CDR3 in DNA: TGTGCCAGCAGATCGGGACTAGCACCGTACGAGCAGTACTTC. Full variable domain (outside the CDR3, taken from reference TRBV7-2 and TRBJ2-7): GAGVSQSPSNKVTEKGKDVELRCDPISGHTALYWYRQSLGQGLEFLIYFQGNSAPDKSGLPSDRFSAERTGGSVSTLTIQRTQQEDSAVYLCASRSGLAPYEQYFGPGTRLTVT.

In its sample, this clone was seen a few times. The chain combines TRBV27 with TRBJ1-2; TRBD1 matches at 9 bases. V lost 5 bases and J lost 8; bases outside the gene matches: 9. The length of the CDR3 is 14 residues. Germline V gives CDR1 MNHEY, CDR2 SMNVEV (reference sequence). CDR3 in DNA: TGTGCCAGCAGTCCAAGGACAGGGGAGGGAGGCTACACCTTC. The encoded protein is CASSPRTGEGGYTF.

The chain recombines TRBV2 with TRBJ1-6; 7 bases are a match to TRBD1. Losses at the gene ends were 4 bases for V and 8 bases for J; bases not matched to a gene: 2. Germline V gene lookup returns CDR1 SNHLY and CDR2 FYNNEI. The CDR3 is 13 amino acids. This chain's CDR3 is CASSGQGDSPLHF. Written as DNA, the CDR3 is TGTGCCAGCAGTGGACAGGGCGATTCACCCCTCCACTTT.

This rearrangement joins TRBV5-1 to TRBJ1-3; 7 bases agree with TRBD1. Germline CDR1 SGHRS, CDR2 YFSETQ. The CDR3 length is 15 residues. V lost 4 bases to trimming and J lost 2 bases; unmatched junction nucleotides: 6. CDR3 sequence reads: CASSLSGQAGNTIYF. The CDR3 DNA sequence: TGCGCCAGCAGCCTCTCTGGACAGGCTGGAAACACCATATATTTT.

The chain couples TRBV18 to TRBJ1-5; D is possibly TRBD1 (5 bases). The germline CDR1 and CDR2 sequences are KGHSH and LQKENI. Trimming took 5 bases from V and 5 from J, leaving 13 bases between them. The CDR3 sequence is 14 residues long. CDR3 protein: CASSKAGNYQPQHF. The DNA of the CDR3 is TGTGCCAGCTCAAAAGCAGGGAATTATCAGCCCCAGCATTTT.

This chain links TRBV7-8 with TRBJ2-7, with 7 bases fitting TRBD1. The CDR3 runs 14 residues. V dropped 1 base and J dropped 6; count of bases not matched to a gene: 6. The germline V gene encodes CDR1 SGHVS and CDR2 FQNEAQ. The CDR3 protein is CASSLGTGSSEQYF. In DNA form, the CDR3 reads TGTGCCAGCAGCTTAGGGACAGGTTCGAGCGAGCAGTACTTC.

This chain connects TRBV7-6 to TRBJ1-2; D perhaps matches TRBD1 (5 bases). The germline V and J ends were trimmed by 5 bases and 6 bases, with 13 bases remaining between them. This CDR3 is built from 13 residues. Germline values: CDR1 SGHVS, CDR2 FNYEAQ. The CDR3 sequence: CASSNSGGDGYTF. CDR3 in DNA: TGTGCCAGCAGCAATAGCGGAGGGGATGGCTACACCTTC.

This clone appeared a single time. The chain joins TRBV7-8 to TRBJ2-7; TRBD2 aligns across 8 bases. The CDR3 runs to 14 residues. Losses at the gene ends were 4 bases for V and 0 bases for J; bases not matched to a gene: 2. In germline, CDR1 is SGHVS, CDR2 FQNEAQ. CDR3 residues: CASSSRGDSYEQYF. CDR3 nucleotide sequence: TGTGCCAGCAGCTCGCGGGGGGACTCCTACGAGCAGTACTTC.

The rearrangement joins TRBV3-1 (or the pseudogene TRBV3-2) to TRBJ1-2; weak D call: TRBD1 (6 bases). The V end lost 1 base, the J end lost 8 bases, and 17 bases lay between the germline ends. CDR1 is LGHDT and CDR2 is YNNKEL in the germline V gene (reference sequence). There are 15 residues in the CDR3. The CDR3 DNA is TGTGCCAGCAGCCAAGGTGACGGGGGGCTGGGAGGCTACACCTTC. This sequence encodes CASSQGDGGLGGYTF.

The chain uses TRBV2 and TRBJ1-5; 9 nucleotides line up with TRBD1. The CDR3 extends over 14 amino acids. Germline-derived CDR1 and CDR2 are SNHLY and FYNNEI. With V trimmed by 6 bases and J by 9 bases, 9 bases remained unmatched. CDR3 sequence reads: CASRADRGDGPQHF. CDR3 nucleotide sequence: TGTGCCAGCAGGGCAGACAGGGGGGACGGGCCCCAGCATTTT. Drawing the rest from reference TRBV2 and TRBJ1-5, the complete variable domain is EPEVTQTPSHQVTQMGQEVILRCVPISNHLYFYWYRQILGQKVEFLVSFYNNEISEKSEIFDDQFSVERPDGSNFTLKIRSTKLEDSAMYFCASRADRGDGPQHFGDGTRLSIL.

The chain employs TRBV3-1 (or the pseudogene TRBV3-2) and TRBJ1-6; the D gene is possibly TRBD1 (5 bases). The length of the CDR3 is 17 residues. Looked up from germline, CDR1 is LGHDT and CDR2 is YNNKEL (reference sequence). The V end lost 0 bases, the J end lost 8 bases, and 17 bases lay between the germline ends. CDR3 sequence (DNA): TGTGCCAGCAGCCAAGATTCCCCAGACAGAGCCTATTCACCCCTCCACTTT. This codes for CASSQDSPDRAYSPLHF.

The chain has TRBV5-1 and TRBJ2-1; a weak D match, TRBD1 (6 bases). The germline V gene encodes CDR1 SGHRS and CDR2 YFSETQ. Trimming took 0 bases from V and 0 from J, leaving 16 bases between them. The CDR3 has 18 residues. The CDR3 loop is CASSLARQATTSYNEQFF. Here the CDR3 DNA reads TGCGCCAGCAGCTTGGCTCGACAGGCCACGACCTCCTACAATGAGCAGTTCTTC.

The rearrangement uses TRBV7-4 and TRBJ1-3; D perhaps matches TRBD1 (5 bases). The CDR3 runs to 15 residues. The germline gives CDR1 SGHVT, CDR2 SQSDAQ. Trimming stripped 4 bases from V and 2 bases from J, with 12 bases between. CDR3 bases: TGTGCCAGCAGCTCACAGGTGAGAGCTGGAAACACCATATATTTT. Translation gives CASSSQVRAGNTIYF.

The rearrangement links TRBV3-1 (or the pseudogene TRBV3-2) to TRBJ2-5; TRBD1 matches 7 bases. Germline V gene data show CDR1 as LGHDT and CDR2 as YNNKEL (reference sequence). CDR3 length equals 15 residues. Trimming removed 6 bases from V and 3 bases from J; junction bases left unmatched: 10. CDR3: CASRNRGLGEETQYF. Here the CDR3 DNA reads TGTGCCAGCAGGAACAGGGGTCTCGGGGAAGAGACCCAGTACTTC.

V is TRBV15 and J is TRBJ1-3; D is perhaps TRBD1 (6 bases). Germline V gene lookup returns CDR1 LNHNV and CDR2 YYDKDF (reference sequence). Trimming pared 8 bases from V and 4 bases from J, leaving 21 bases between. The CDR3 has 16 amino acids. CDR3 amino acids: CATAGPQGIGGNTIYF. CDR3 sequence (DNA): TGTGCCACCGCAGGACCGCAGGGGATAGGGGGAAACACCATATATTTT.

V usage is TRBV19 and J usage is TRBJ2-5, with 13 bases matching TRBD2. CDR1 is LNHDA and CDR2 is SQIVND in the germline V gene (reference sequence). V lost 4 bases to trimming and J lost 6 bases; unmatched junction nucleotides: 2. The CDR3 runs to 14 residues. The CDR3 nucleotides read TGTGCCAGTAGTAGACTAGCGGGGGGACAGACCCAGTACTTC. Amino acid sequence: CASSRLAGGQTQYF.

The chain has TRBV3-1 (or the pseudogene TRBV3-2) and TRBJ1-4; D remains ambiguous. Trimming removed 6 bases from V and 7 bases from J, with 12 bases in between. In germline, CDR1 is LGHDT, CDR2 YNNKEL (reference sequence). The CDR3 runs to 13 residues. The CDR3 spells CASSRNRGEKLFF. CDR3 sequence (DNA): TGTGCCAGCAGTCGGAATCGGGGTGAAAAACTGTTTTTT.

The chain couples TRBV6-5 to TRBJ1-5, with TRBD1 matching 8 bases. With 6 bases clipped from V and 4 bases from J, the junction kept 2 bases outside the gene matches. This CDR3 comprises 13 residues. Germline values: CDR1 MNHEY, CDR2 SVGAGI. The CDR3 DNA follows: TGTGCCAGCAGCAGGGACAGGAATCAGCCCCAGCATTTT. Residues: CASSRDRNQPQHF.

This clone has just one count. CDR3 region: CASSLGTVNQPQHF. CDR3 coding DNA: TGTGCCAGCAGCTTAGGGACAGTCAATCAGCCCCAGCATTTT. The chain recombines TRBV7-2 with TRBJ1-5; possible D gene TRBD1, 6 bases. CDR1 is SGHTA, CDR2 FQGNSA, per germline. The CDR3 loop spans 14 amino acids. V was cut by 1 base and J by 3 bases, with 7 bases left in between.

CDR3: CASSPEGGISDGYTF. In DNA form, the CDR3 reads TGCGCCAGCAGCCCCGAGGGGGGGATCTCGGATGGCTACACCTTC. The chain uses TRBV5-1 and TRBJ1-2, with D possibly matching TRBD1 (6 bases). This CDR3 spans 15 amino acids. The V end lost 4 bases, the J end lost 6 bases, and 19 bases lay between the germline ends. In germline, CDR1 is SGHRS, CDR2 YFSETQ. Full variable domain (missing parts from reference TRBV5-1 and TRBJ1-2): KAGVTQTPRYLIKTRGQQVTLSCSPISGHRSVSWYQQTPGQGLQFLFEYFSETQRNKGNFPGRFSGRQFSNSRSEMNVSTLELGDSALYLCASSPEGGISDGYTFGSGTRLTVV.

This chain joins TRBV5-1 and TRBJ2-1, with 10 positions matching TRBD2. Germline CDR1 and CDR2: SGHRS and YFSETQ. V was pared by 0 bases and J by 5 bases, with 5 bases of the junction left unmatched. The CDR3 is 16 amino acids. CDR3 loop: CASSLGGLAQNNEQFF. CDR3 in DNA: TGCGCCAGCAGCTTGGGGGGACTAGCGCAGAACAATGAGCAGTTCTTC.

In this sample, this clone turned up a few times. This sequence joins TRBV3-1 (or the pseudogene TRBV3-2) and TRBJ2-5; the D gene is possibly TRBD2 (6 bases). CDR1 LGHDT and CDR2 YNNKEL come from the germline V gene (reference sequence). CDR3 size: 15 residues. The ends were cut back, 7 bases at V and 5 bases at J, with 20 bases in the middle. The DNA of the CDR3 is TGTGCCAGCACCCGGGGGTGGGGCGGGGAGGAGACCCAGTACTTC. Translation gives CASTRGWGGEETQYF.

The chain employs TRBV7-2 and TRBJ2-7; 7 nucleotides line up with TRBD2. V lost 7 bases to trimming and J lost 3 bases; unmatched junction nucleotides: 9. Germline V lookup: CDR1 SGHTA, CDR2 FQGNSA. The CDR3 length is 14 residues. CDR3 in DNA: TGTGCCAGCAAAGCATCGGGACTACTCTACGAGCAGTACTTC. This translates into CASKASGLLYEQYF. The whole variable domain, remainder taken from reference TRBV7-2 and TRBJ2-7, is GAGVSQSPSNKVTEKGKDVELRCDPISGHTALYWYRQSLGQGLEFLIYFQGNSAPDKSGLPSDRFSAERTGGSVSTLTIQRTQQEDSAVYLCASKASGLLYEQYFGPGTRLTVT.

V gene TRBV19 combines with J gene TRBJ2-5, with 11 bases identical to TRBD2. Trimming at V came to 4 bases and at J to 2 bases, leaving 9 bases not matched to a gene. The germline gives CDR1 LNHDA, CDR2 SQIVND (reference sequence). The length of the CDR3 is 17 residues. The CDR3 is CASSTGLAGGLQETQYF. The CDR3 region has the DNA TGTGCCAGTAGTACGGGGCTAGCGGGGGGACTACAAGAGACCCAGTACTTC.

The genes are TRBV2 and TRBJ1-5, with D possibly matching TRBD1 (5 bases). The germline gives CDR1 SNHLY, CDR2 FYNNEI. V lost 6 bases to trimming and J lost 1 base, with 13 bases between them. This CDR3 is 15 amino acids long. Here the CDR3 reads CASRETEASNQPQHF. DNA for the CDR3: TGTGCCAGCAGGGAGACAGAGGCAAGCAATCAGCCCCAGCATTTT.

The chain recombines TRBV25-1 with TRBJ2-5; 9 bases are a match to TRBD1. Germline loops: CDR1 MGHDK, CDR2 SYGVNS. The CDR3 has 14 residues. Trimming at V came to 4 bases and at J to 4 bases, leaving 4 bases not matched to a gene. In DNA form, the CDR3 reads TGTGCCAGCAGTGTCGGGACAGGGACAGAGACCCAGTACTTC. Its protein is CASSVGTGTETQYF.

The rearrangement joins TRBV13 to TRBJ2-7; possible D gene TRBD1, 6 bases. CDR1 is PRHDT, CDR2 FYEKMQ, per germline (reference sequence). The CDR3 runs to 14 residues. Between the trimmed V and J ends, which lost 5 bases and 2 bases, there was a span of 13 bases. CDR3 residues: CASSHRDNTYEQYF. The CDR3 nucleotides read TGTGCCAGCAGCCACCGGGACAATACCTACGAGCAGTACTTC.